The clone carrying this T cell receptor (beta chain) was counted only a few times. Caucasian individuals from Russia who were healthy and aged 6 to 90 acted as donors. Every sample yielded at least 6.5 million isolated PBMCs. With a J-beta primer mix and a sample-barcoded 5' primer, a second PCR ran roughly 6 to 11 cycles. Every sample gave at least 2.5 million paired-end reads containing CDR3. TCRdb reanalysed the 5' RACE reads using MiXCR and keeps one entry per CDR3 protein. The table lists 950,000 to 1,200,000 distinct CDR3 sequences, approximately 38% of them singletons. Unmatched junction bases numbered 10, after V lost 6 bases and J lost 5 bases. Germline-derived CDR1 and CDR2 are MGHDK and SYGVNS. This CDR3 is built from 15 residues. This entry belongs to a study of blood T cells in healthy people across ages.

The V gene is TRBV25-1, the J gene TRBJ1-2, with 9 bases lining up with TRBD1. The receptor comes from a man in his late teens or twenties in good health. The sequenced sample consisted of blood. The CDR3 DNA reads TGTGCCAGCAGAAGAAAGGGACAGGGTTATTATGGCTACACCTTC. Translated: CASRRKGQGYYGYTF.